This T cell receptor beta chain was identified during a study of early T cells in non-severe SARS-CoV-2 infection. Unique molecular identifiers tagged individual cDNA molecules. MiXCR was run by TCRdb on the 5' RACE reads, yielding one entry per CDR3 protein. The sample includes tens of thousands of distinct CDR3 sequences, less than 6.5% seen only once; the top ten take approximately 5.7%. This clonotype originated in an adult who was a healthcare worker with PCR-confirmed SARS-CoV-2 infection or an uninfected control (not recorded which). The starting material was whole blood, obtained at baseline.

CDR3 bases: TGCGCCAGCAGCCAAGAAGGGGGACGGAGCCGCACAGATACGCAGTATTTT. Residues: CASSQEGGRSRTDTQYF. The chain recombines TRBV4-3 with TRBJ2-3; D perhaps matches TRBD1 (6 bases). The CDR3 contains 17 residues. CDR1 LGHNA and CDR2 YSLEER come from the germline V gene. V was shortened by 0 bases and J by 1 base, with 14 bases between the two germline ends.